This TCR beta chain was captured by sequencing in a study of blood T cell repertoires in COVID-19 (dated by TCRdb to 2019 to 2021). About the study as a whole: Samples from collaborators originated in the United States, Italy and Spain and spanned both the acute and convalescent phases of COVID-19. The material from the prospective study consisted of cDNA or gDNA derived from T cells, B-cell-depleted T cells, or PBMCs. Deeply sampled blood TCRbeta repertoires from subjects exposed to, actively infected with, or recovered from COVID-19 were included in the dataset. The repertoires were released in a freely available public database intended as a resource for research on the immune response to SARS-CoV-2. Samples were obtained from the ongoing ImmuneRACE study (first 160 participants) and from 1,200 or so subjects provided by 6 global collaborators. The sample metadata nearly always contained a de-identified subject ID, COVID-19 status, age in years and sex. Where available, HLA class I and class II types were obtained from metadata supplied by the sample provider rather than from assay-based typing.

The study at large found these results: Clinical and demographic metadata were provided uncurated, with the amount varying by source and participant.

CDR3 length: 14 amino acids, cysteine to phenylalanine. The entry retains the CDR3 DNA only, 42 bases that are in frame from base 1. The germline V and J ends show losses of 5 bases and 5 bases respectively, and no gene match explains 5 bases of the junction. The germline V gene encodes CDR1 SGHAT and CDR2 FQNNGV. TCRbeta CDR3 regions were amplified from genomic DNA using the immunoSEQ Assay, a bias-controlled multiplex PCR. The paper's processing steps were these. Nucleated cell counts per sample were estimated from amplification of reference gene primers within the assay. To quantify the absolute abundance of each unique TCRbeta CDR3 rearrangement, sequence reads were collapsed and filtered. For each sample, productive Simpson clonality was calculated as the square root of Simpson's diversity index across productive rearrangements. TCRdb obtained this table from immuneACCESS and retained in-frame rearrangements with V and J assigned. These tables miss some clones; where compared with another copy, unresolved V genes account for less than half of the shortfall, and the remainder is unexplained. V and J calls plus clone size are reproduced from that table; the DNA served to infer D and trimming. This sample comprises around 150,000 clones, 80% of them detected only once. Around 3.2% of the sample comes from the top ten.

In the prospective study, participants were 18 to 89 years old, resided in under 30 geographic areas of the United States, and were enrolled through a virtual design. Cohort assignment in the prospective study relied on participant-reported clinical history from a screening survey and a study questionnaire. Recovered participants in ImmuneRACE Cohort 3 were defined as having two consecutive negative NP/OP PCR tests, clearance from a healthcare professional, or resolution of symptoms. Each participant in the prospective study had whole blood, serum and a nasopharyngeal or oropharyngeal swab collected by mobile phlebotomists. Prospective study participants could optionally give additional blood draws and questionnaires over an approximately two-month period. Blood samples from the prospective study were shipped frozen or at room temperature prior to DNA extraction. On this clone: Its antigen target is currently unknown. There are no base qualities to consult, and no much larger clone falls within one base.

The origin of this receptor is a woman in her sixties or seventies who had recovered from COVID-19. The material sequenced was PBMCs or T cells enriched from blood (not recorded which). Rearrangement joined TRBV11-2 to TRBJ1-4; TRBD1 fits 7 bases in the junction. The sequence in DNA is TGTGCCAGCAGCCCCGGGACAGTAAATGAAAAACTGTTTTTT. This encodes CASSPGTVNEKLFF. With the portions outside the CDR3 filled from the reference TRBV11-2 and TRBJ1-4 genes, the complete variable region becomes EAGVAQSPRYKIIEKRQSVAFWCNPISGHATLYWYQQILGQGPKLLIQFQNNGVVDDSQLPKDRFSAERLKGVDSTLKIQPAKLEDSAVYLCASSPGTVNEKLFFGSGTQLSVL.